This T cell receptor beta chain was identified in a study of blood T cell repertoires in COVID-19. Study information: Acute and convalescent COVID-19 samples came from the United States, Italy and Spain. PBMCs, B-cell-depleted T cells, or T cells were the source of the cDNA or gDNA that made up the material.

Germline lookup yields CDR1 LNHDA and CDR2 SQIVND (reference sequence). This CDR3 has 16 amino acids. V shed 8 bases and J 2 bases; nucleotides not matched to a gene: 11. In the original workflow: Reference gene primer amplification gave nucleated cell count estimates. Measured with immunoSEQ multiplex PCR; TCRdb has only the in-frame clones, and not every one. V and J calls and clone size are copied from that table; D and trimming were computed from the DNA. The sample has a few hundred thousand clones; 70% to 90% are singletons. This receptor was taken from a woman aged 45-65 years with active or convalescent COVID-19. Material for sequencing was peripheral blood. This rearrangement joins TRBV19 to TRBJ2-2; 7 nucleotides align to TRBD2. CDR3 coding DNA: TGTGCCAGTCGGCGGGGCGGGGGAGTAAACACCGGGGAGCTGTTTTTT. Protein sequence: CASRRGGGVNTGELFF.